This T cell receptor beta chain is drawn from a study of cytomegalovirus exposure and HLA in healthy donors. Study outcomes and limitations: In a later analysis, donors in an Asian-associated ancestry cluster reportedly had fewer N-insertions in productive TCRs than the cohort mean. Accurate predictions that matched the HLA-A and HLA-B alleles of most subjects were reportedly made from TCR beta sequences. The study found most TCR sequences rare, yet found some public TCRs in many donors.

The donors (healthy individuals) were bone marrow donors. Primers for the PCR totalled 60 Vbeta and 13 Jbeta. The repertoire was sequenced with immunoSEQ multiplex PCR; TCRdb's copy has only in-frame clones and lacks some. This sample has about 180,000 clones, with about 80% found just once. Of note for this clone: Its antigen is currently unknown.

The CDR3 sequence is 10 residues long. Germline CDR1 SNHLY, CDR2 FYNNEI. Trimming removed 1 base from V and 10 bases from J, with 4 bases in between. Source material: PBMCs. The source of this sequence is a young woman in good health and CMV-seronegative. The chain recombines TRBV2 with TRBJ1-2; no reliable D call. This chain's CDR3 is CASSEVFYTF. CDR3 coding DNA: TGTGCCAGCAGTGAAGTCTTCTACACCTTC. The complete variable domain, with remaining parts taken from reference TRBV2 and TRBJ1-2, reads EPEVTQTPSHQVTQMGQEVILRCVPISNHLYFYWYRQILGQKVEFLVSFYNNEISEKSEIFDDQFSVERPDGSNFTLKIRSTKLEDSAMYFCASSEVFYTFGSGTRLTVV.